This T cell receptor (beta chain) stems from a study of CD8 T cells in ankylosing spondylitis. Broader study findings: For ankylosing spondylitis blood, a TCR beta motif of about eight highly homologous variants appeared characteristic.

Quantitative barcoded 5'-RACE was used to prepare TCR beta libraries. From the 5' RACE reads, TCRdb called clonotypes with MiXCR, one entry per CDR3 protein. The data contain under 850,000 distinct CDR3 sequences, roughly 19% of them seen just once; the ten biggest clones take up 15% to 20%. This CDR3 is built from 14 residues. Germline-derived CDR1 and CDR2 are SNHLY and FYNNEI. V was clipped by 8 bases and J by 3 bases; unmatched bases: 8. Comments on this clonotype: The antigen is undetermined.

The source material was blood, either unsorted or a sorted T cell fraction (not recorded which). The rearrangement uses TRBV2 and TRBJ2-7; TRBD1 agrees at 9 bases. The clonotype originates from a male donor with ankylosing spondylitis. CDR3 DNA sequence: TGTGCCAGCCGCCCGGACAGGGGCCACTACGAGCAGTACTTC. It translates to CASRPDRGHYEQYF.